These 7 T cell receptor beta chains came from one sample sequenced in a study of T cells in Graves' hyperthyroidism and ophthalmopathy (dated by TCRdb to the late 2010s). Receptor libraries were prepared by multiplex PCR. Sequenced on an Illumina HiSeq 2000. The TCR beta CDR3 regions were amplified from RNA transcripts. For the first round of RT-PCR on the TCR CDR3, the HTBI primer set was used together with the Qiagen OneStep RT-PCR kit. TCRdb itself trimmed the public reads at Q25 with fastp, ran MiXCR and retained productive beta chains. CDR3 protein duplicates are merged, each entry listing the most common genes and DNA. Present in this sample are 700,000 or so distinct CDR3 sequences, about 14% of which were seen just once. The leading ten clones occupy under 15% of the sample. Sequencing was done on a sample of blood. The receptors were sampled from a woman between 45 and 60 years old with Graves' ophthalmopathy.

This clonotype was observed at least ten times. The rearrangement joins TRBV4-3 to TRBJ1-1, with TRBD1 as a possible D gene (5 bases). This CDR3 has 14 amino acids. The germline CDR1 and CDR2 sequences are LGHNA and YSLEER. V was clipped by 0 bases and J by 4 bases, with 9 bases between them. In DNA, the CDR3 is TGCGCCAGCAGCCAAGATGAAGGGGCCACTGAAGCTTTCTTT. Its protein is CASSQDEGATEAFF.

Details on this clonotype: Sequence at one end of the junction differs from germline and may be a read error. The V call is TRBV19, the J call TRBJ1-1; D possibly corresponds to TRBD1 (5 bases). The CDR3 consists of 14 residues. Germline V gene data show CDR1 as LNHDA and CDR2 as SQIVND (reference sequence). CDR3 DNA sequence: TGTGCCAGTCAGGGAGGAAGGGGCAACAATGAAGCTTTCTTT. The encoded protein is CASQGGRGNNEAFF. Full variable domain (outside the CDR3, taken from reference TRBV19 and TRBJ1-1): DGGITQSPKYLFRKEGQNVTLSCEQNLNHDAMYWYRQDPGQGLRLIYYSQIVNDFQKGDIAEGYSVSREKKESFPLTVTSAQKNPTAFYLCASQGGRGNNEAFFGQGTRLTVV.

This chain's CDR3 is CASNQGRVSYNEQFF. CDR3 nucleotide sequence: TGTGCCAGCAACCAGGGGAGGGTATCCTACAATGAGCAGTTCTTC. The chain has TRBV7-8 and TRBJ2-1; D is perhaps TRBD2 (7 bases). The CDR3 totals 15 residues. CDR1 SGHVS and CDR2 FQNEAQ come from the germline V gene. The V and J ends lost 7 bases and 1 base respectively, with 14 bases between them.

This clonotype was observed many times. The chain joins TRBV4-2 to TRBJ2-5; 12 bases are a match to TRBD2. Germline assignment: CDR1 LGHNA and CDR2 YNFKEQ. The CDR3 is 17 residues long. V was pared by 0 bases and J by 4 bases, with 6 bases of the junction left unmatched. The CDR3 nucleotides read TGTGCCAGCAGCCAAGATCTACTAGCGGGAGGTAGAGAGACCCAGTACTTC. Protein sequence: CASSQDLLAGGRETQYF.

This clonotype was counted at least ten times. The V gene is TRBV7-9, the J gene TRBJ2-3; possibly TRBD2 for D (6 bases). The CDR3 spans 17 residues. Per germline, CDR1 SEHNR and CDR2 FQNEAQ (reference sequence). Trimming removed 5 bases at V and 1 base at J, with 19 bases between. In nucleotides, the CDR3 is TGTGCCAGCAGCCCCCCCCTGGGGCGGGAAGGCACAGATACGCAGTATTTT. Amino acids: CASSPPLGREGTDTQYF.

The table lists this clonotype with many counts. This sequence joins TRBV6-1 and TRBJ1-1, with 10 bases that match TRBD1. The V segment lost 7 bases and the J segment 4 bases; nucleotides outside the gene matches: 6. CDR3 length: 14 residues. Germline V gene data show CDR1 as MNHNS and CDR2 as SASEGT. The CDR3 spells CASTTGTGATEAFF. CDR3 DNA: TGTGCCAGCACCACAGGGACAGGGGCCACTGAAGCTTTCTTT.

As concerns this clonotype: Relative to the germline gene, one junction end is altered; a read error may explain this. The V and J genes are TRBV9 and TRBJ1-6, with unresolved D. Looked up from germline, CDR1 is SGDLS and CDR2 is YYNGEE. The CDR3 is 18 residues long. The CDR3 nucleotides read TGTGCCAGCGGCGTAGCTGGCCGGGAAAGCTCCTATAATTCACCCCTCCACTTT. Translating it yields CASGVAGRESSYNSPLHF.